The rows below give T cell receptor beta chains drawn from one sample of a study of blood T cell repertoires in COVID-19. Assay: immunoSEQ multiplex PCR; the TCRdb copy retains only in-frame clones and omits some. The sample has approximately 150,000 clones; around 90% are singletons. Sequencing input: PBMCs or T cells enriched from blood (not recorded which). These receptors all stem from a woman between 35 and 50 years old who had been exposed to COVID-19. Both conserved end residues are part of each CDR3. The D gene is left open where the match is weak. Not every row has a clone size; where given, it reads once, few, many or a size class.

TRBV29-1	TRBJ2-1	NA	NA	CSVRGSSYNEQFF	TGCAGCGTGAGGGGGAGCTCCTACAATGAGCAGTTCTTC
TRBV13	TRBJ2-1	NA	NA	CASTNRGEQFF	TGTGCCAGCACTAACCGGGGTGAGCAGTTCTTC
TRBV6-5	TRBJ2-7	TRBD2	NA	CASSYFLAGGQEQYF	TGTGCCAGCAGTTACTTCCTAGCGGGGGGGCAGGAGCAGTACTTC
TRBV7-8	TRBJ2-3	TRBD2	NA	CASSETSGDTSTDTQYF	TGTGCCAGCAGCGAGACTAGCGGGGATACTAGCACAGATACGCAGTATTTT
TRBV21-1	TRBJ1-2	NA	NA	CASSEQDRAVINYGYTF	TGTGCCAGCAGCGAGCAGGACAGGGCCGTAATTAACTATGGCTACACCTTC
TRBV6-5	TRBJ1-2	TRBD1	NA	CASRGQGANYGYTF	TGTGCCAGCAGGGGACAGGGGGCTAACTATGGCTACACCTTC
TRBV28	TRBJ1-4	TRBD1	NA	CASRGGQHPNEKLFF	TGTGCCAGCAGGGGGGGACAGCACCCTAATGAAAAACTGTTTTTT
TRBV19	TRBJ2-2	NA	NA	CASNRQPNTGELFF	TGTGCCAGTAATAGACAGCCGAACACCGGGGAGCTGTTTTTT
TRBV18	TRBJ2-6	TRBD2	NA	CASSPMLAGATPSGANVLTF	TGTGCCAGCTCACCAATGCTAGCGGGAGCCACACCCTCTGGGGCCAACGTCCTGACTTTC
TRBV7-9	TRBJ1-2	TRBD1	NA	CASSSGTENGYTF	TGTGCCAGCAGCTCGGGGACAGAGAATGGCTACACCTTC
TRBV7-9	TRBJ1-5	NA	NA	CASSPRFWGEDQPQHF	TGTGCCAGCAGTCCTCGGTTCTGGGGGGAGGATCAGCCCCAGCATTTT
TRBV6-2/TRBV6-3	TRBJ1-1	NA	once	CASNPRGPNTEAFF	TGTGCCAGCAACCCACGGGGTCCGAACACTGAAGCTTTCTTT
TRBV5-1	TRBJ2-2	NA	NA	CATKARWEIRTGELFF	TGCGCCACCAAAGCCAGGTGGGAGATTCGCACCGGGGAGCTGTTTTTT
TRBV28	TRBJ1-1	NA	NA	CASSLITTGTHNTEAFF	TGTGCCAGCAGTTTAATCACTACCGGGACACATAACACTGAAGCTTTCTTT
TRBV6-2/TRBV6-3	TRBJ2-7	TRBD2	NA	CASSYPAGGPPYEQYF	TGTGCCAGCAGTTACCCCGCGGGAGGCCCCCCCTACGAGCAGTACTTC
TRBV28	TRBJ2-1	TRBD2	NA	CASSPPSGRLSNEQFF	TGTGCCAGCAGCCCTCCTAGCGGGAGGCTATCTAATGAGCAGTTCTTC
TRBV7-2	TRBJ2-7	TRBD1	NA	CASSMTGPQQYF	TGTGCCAGCAGCATGACAGGGCCCCAGCAGTACTTC
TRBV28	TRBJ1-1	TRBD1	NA	CASSLLGTANTEAFF	TGTGCCAGCAGTTTATTAGGGACAGCGAACACTGAAGCTTTCTTT
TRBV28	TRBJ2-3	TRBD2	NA	CASSSSLAGVLTDTQYF	TGTGCCAGCAGTTCTAGTCTAGCGGGAGTCCTCACAGATACGCAGTATTTT
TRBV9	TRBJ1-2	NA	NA	CASSSRGGGGYTF	TGTGCCAGCAGCTCCCGCGGGGGCGGTGGCTACACCTTC
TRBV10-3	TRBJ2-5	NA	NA	CAISDINQETQYF	TGTGCCATCAGTGATATAAACCAAGAGACCCAGTACTTC
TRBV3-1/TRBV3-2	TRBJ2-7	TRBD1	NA	CASSQDQGGINEQYF	TGTGCCAGCAGCCAAGATCAAGGGGGCATCAACGAGCAGTACTTC
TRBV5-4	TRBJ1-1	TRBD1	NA	CASSLPGQGTEAFF	TGTGCCAGCAGCTTACCGGGACAGGGTACTGAAGCTTTCTTT
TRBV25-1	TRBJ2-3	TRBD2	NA	CASSEPGTNTQYF	TGTGCCAGCAGTGAACCGGGGACTAATACGCAGTATTTT
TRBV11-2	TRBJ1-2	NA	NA	CASSLGQASNNYGYTF	TGTGCCAGCAGCTTAGGACAGGCGTCTAATAACTATGGCTACACCTTC
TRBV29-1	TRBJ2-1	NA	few	CSAESSYNEQFF	TGCAGCGCCGAGAGCTCCTACAATGAGCAGTTCTTC
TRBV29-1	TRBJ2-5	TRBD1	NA	CSVETGAQETQYF	TGCAGCGTTGAGACAGGGGCCCAAGAGACCCAGTACTTC